The rows below give T cell receptor beta chains drawn from one sample of a study of T cell repertoires in cytomegalovirus infection. TCRdb called the reads again in MiXCR, with one record for every CDR3 protein. The repertoire holds a few hundred thousand distinct CDR3 sequences, with roughly 22% as singletons. Sequencing input: CD8+ T cells from PBMCs. These TCRs come from a human donor in good health (CMV status not recorded). Some clones in this sample may be carry-over from other donors' samples. Each CDR3 is given with its conserved first and last residue. Each record gives: D gene, V gene, J gene, clone size, CDR3 DNA, CDR3 protein. D genes are given only for firm matches. Only some rows state a clone size, as once, few, many or a class for expanded clones.

TRBD1,TRBV7-9,TRBJ1-4,few,TGTGCCAGCAGCTCCGGACAGGGGGCCCCACCAGGCGAAAAACTGTTTTTT,CASSSGQGAPPGEKLFF
NA,TRBV7-9,TRBJ1-1,many,TGTGCCAGCTCCCCTCACAGCAACACTGAAGCTTTCTTT,CASSPHSNTEAFF
NA,TRBV28,TRBJ2-7,NA,TGTGCCAGCAGCGGACTGGGAAGCCCCTACGAGCAGTACTTC,CASSGLGSPYEQYF
TRBD1,TRBV28,TRBJ2-2,many,TGTGCCAGCAGTTCGCTACTGACAGGGTTGAAGATAAACACCGGGGAGCTGTTTTTT,CASSSLLTGLKINTGELFF
TRBD1,TRBV19,TRBJ1-1,NA,TGTGCCAGTAGGGAGGGGGCCCTTGGGCGAGGCGAAGCTTTCTTT,CASREGALGRGEAFF
NA,TRBV19,TRBJ1-1,few,TGTGCCAGTAGTCGACAGGCCACTGAAGCTTTCTTT,CASSRQATEAFF
TRBD1,TRBV4-1,TRBJ1-6,NA,TGCGCCAGCAGCCAAGTTGGGACAGGGGATTCACCCCTCCACTTT,CASSQVGTGDSPLHF
NA,TRBV11-2,TRBJ1-1,NA,TGTGCCAGCAGCTTATTCAGGGGGAACACTGAAGCTTTCTTT,CASSLFRGNTEAFF
TRBD1,TRBV28,TRBJ1-2,many,TGTGCCAGCAGCGCGGGGCAGGGGGCGAGCTATGGCTACACCTTC,CASSAGQGASYGYTF
NA,TRBV4-2,TRBJ1-1,few,TGTGCCAGCAGCCAAGAAAGGGGCCGCCCTGAAGCTTTCTTT,CASSQERGRPEAFF
TRBD2,TRBV12-3/TRBV12-4,TRBJ2-3,many,TGTGCCAGCAGTTTAGAACTAGCGGGGGGAGATACGCAGTATTTT,CASSLELAGGDTQYF
NA,TRBV10-2,TRBJ1-1,NA,TGCGCCAGCAGGGACGCGGGCACTGAAGCTTTCTTT,CASRDAGTEAFF
NA,TRBV13,TRBJ2-5,NA,TGTGCCAGCAGCTTAAGCCATAAGGGGTACCAAGAGACCCAGTACTTC,CASSLSHKGYQETQYF
NA,TRBV19,TRBJ1-1,NA,TGTGCCAGTACTTGGGGGGGACGGTCTATGAACACTGAAGCTTTCTTT,CASTWGGRSMNTEAFF
TRBD2,TRBV20-1,TRBJ2-1,few,TGCAGTGCCTGGACTAGCGGGGGGCCCTTCTACAATGAGCAGTTCTTC,CSAWTSGGPFYNEQFF
NA,TRBV7-2,TRBJ1-6,many,TGTGCCAGCAGCTTAGGGCTGACTAATTCACCCCTCCACTTT,CASSLGLTNSPLHF
TRBD2,TRBV29-1,TRBJ2-7,few,TGCAGCCTTACTAGCGGGGACTCCTACGAGCAGTACTTC,CSLTSGDSYEQYF
NA,TRBV29-1,TRBJ2-3,NA,TGCAGCGTTGTTAAAGTGGATAGCGCAGATACGCAGTATTTT,CSVVKVDSADTQYF
NA,TRBV24-1,TRBJ2-2,few,TGTGCCACCGATTCACATGCCGGGGAGCTGTTTTTT,CATDSHAGELFF
NA,TRBV7-2,TRBJ1-1,NA,TGTGCCAGCAGCTCTCTAATCGGAGGAGCAGCTTTCTTT,CASSSLIGGAAFF
NA,TRBV12-3/TRBV12-4,TRBJ1-2,NA,TGTGCCAGCACCCAACTACCCCCTCAATATGGCTACACCTTC,CASTQLPPQYGYTF